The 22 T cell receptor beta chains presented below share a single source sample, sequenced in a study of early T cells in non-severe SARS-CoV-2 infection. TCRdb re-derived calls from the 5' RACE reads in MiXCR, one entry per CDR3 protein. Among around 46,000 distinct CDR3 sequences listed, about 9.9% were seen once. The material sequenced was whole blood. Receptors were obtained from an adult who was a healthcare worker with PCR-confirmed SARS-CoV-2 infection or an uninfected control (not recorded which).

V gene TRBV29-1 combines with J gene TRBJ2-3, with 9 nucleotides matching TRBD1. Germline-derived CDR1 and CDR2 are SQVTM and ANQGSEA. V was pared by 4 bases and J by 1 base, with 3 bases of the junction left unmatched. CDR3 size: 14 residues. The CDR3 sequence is CSVGGQGGTDTQYF. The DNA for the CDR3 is TGCAGCGTTGGGGGACAGGGTGGCACAGATACGCAGTATTTT.

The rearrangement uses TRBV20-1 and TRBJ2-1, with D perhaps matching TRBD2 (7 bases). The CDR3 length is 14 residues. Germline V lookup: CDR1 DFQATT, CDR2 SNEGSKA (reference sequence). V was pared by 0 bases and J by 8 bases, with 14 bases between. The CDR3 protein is CSARDSRGADEQFF. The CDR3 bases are TGCAGTGCTAGAGATTCTCGGGGGGCGGATGAGCAGTTCTTC.

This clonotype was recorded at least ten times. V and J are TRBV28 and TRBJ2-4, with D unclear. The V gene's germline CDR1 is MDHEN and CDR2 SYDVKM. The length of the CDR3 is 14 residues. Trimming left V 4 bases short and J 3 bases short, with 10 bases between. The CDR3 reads CASSSRRGKNIQYF. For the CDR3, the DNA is TGTGCCAGCAGTTCGCGGCGAGGCAAAAACATTCAGTACTTC.

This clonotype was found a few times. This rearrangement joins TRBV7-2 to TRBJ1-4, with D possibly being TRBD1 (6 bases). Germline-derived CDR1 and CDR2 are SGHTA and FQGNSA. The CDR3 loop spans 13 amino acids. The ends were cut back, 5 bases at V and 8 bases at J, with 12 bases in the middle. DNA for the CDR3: TGTGCCAGCAGCACAGGGACACGCGAAAAACTGTTTTTT. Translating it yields CASSTGTREKLFF.

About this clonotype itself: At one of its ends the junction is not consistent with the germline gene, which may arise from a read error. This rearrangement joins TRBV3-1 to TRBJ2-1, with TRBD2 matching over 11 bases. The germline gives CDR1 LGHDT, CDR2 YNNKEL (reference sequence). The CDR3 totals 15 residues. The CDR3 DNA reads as TGTGCCTGCAGCCAAAAACTAGCGGGAGTGAATGAGCAGTTCTTC. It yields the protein CACSQKLAGVNEQFF.

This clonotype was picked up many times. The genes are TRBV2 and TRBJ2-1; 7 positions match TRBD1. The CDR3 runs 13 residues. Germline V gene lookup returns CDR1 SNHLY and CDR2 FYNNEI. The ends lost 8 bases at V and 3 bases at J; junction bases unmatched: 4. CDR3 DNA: TGTGCCAGCGGGGACAGAAACTACAATGAGCAGTTCTTC. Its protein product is CASGDRNYNEQFF.

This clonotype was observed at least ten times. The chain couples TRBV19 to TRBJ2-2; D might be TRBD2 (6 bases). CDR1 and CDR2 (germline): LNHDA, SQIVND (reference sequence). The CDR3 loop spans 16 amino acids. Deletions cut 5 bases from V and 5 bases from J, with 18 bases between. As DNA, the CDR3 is TGTGCCAGTAGTCTCGAGCTAGCGAGGTTTACCGGGGAGCTGTTTTTT. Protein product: CASSLELARFTGELFF.

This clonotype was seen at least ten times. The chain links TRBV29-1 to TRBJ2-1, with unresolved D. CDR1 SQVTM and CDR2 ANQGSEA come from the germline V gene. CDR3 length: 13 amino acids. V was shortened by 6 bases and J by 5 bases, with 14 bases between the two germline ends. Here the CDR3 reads CSVNPRQNNEQFF. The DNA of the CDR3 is TGCAGCGTCAACCCCCGGCAGAACAATGAGCAGTTCTTC.

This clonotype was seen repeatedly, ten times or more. The CDR3 loop reads CASSTWRALAGETQYF. Here the CDR3 DNA reads TGTGCCAGCAGTACGTGGCGGGCACTAGCGGGAGAGACCCAGTACTTC. The chain has TRBV12-3 or TRBV12-4 and TRBJ2-5, with 9 positions matching TRBD2. V shed 5 bases and J 4 bases; nucleotides not matched to a gene: 11. This CDR3 comprises 16 residues.

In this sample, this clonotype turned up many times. The DNA of the CDR3 is TGCAGCGTGGCAAGGGCTCAAGGGGAAAAACTGTTTTTT. As protein: CSVARAQGEKLFF. The chain uses TRBV29-1 and TRBJ1-4, with no clear D. The CDR3 runs to 13 residues. Trimming pared 6 bases from V and 8 bases from J, leaving 16 bases between. Germline loops: CDR1 SQVTM, CDR2 ANQGSEA.

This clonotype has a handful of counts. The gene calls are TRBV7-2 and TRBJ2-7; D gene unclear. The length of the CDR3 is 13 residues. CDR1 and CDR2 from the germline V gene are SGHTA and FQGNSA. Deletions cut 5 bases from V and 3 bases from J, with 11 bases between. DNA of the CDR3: TGTGCCAGCAGCCCCGGCCGGAACTACGAGCAGTACTTC. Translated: CASSPGRNYEQYF.

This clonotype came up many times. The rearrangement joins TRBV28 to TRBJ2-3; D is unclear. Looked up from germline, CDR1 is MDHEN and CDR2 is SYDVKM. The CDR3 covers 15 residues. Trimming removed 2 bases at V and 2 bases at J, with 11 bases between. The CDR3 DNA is TGTGCCAGCAGTTTACTCGGCCGAAACACAGATACGCAGTATTTT. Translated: CASSLLGRNTDTQYF.

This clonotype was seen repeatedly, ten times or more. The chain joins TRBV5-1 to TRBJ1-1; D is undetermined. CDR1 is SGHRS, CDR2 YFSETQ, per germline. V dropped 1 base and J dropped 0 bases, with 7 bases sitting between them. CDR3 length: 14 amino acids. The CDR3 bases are TGCGCCAGCAGCTTGTTCAAGTTGAACACTGAAGCTTTCTTT. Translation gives CASSLFKLNTEAFF.

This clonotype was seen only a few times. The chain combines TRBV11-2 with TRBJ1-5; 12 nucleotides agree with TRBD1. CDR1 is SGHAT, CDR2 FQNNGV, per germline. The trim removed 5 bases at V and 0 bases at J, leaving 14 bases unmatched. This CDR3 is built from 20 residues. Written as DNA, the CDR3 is TGTGCCAGCAGCAGCCGGGAGCGGGACAGGGGGCTTCGTAGCAATCAGCCCCAGCATTTT. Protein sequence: CASSSRERDRGLRSNQPQHF.

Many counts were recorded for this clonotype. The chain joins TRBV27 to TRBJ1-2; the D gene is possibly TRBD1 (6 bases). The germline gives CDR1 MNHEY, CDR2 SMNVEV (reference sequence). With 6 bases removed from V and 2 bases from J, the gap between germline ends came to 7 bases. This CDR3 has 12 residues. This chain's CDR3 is CASSTGNYGYTF. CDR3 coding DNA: TGTGCCAGCAGCACAGGGAACTATGGCTACACCTTC.

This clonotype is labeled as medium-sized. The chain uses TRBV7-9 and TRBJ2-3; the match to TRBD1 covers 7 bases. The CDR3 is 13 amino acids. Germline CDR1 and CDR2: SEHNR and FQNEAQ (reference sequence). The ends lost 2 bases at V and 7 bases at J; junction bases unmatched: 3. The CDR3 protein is CASSLPTGHTQYF. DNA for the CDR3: TGTGCCAGCAGCTTACCGACAGGGCATACGCAGTATTTT.

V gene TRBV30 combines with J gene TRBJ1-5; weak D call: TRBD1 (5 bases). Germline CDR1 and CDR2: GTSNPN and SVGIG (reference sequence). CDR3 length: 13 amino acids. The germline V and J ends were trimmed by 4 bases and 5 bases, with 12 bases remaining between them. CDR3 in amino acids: CAWTPGGDQPQHF. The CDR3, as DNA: TGTGCCTGGACACCCGGGGGGGATCAGCCCCAGCATTTT.

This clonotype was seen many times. As DNA, the CDR3 is TGTGCCAGCAGCTTAGGCCAGGGGTACCAAGAGACCCAGTACTTC. Protein sequence: CASSLGQGYQETQYF. This sequence joins TRBV13 and TRBJ2-5, with TRBD1 as a possible D gene (6 bases). CDR1 is PRHDT and CDR2 is FYEKMQ in the germline V gene (reference sequence). This CDR3 spans 15 amino acids. Deletions cut 0 bases from V and 0 bases from J, with 8 bases between. Full variable domain (remainder filled in from reference TRBV13 and TRBJ2-5): AAGVIQSPRHLIKEKRETATLKCYPIPRHDTVYWYQQGPGQDPQFLISFYEKMQSDKGSIPDRFSAQQFSDYHSELNMSSLELGDSALYFCASSLGQGYQETQYFGPGTRLLVL.

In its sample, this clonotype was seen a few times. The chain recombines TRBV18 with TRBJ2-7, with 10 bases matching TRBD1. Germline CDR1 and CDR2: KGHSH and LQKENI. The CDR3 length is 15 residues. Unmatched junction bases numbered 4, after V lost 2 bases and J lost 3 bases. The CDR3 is CASSPVGQGIYEQYF. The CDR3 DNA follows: TGTGCCAGCTCACCAGTGGGACAGGGGATCTACGAGCAGTACTTC.

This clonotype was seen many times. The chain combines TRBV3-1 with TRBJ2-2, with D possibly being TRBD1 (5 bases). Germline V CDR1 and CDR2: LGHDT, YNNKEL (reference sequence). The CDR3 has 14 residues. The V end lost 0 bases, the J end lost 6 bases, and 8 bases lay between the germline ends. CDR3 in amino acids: CASSQDVRAGELFF. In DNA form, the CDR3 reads TGTGCCAGCAGCCAAGACGTCAGGGCCGGGGAGCTGTTTTTT.

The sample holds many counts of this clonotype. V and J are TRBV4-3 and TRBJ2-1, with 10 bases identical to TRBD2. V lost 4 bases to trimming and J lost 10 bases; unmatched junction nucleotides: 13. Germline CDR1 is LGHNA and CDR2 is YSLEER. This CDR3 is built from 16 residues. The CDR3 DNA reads TGCGCCAGCAGCCGAGAGAGCTCCCTAGCGGGAGTGGAGCAGTTCTTC. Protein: CASSRESSLAGVEQFF.

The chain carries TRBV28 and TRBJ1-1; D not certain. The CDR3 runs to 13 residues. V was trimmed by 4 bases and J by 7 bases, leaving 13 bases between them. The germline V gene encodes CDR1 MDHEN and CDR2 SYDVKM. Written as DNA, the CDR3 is TGTGCCAGCAGTTCGACCCTTAAGGGTGAAGCTTTCTTT. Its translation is CASSSTLKGEAFF. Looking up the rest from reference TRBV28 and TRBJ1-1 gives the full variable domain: DVKVTQSSRYLVKRTGEKVFLECVQDMDHENMFWYRQDPGLGLRLIYFSYDVKMKEKGDIPEGYSVSREKKERFSLILESASTNQTSMYLCASSSTLKGEAFFGQGTRLTVV.